The TCR beta chain described here comes from a study of response to subunit inactivated influenza vaccine. As to this clonotype: The junction and the germline gene differ at one end; a read error may be behind it.

Via MiXCR, TCRdb re-called the RT-PCR reads, giving one row per CDR3 protein. Found here are about 540,000 distinct CDR3 sequences, around 21% of them singletons; the top ten hold 2.8%. Germline CDR1 KGHDR, CDR2 SFDVKD. This CDR3 contains 15 residues. Another study also made use of these data, one on T cells expressing NK-cell markers. According to that study: cDNA encoding TCR beta was synthesized via 5'RACE template switching incorporating UMIs. Each TCR beta repertoire originated in sorted T cells that were CD3+CD56+NKG2C+, CD3+CD56+NKG2C- or CD3+CD56-NKG2C+. A few donors likewise had their CD3+CD56-NKG2C+ fraction led by these clonotypes. Expanded NKG2C+ T cell clones were not confirmed as HCMV-specific.

The chain employs TRBV24-1 and TRBJ2-1; 10 bases are a match to TRBD2. The TCR originated in a man aged 45-65 years who received an inactivated influenza vaccine. The source material was CD4+ T cells sorted from PBMCs, sampled 11 to 12 days after vaccination. This CDR3 reads CVTSGSSGSSNEQFF. The CDR3 coding sequence is TGTGTCACCAGTGGTTCTAGCGGGAGTAGCAATGAGCAGTTCTTC.